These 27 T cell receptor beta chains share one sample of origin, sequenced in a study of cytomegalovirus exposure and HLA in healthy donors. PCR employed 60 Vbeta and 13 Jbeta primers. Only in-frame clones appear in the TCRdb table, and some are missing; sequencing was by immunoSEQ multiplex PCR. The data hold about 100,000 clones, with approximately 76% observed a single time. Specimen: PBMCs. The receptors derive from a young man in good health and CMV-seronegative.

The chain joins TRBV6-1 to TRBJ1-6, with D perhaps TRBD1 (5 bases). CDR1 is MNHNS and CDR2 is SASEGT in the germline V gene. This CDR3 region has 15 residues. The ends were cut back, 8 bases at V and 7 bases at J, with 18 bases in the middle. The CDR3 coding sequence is TGTGCCAGCGGTAGGGCAAACAGGTTAAATTCACCCCTCCACTTT. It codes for CASGRANRLNSPLHF.

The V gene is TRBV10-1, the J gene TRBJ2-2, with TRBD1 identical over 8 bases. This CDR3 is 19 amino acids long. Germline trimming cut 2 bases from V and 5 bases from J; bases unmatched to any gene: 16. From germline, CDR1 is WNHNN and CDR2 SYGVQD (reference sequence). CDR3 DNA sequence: TGCGCCAGCAGTGAGGGTATCGGGACCGGACAGGGACGGACCGGGGAGCTGTTTTTT. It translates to CASSEGIGTGQGRTGELFF.

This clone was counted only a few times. The CDR3 coding sequence is TGTGCCAGCAGCTTGGTAGCAGGGGGAAAAGAGCAGTACTTC. This gives the protein CASSLVAGGKEQYF. The V gene is TRBV5-6, the J gene TRBJ2-7, with 7 bases that match TRBD1. Germline V gives CDR1 SGHDT, CDR2 YYEEEE. The CDR3 consists of 14 residues. V dropped 0 bases and J dropped 7; count of bases not matched to a gene: 7. Complete variable domain (other parts from reference TRBV5-6 and TRBJ2-7): DAGVTQSPTHLIKTRGQQVTLRCSPKSGHDTVSWYQQALGQGPQFIFQYYEEEERQRGNFPDRFSGHQFPNYSSELNVNALLLGDSALYLCASSLVAGGKEQYFGPGTRLTVT.

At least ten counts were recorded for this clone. The CDR3 region has the DNA TGTGCCAGCAGTGATAGGACAGGGGACAGCTACGAGCAGTACTTC. Protein sequence: CASSDRTGDSYEQYF. The V gene is TRBV25-1, the J gene TRBJ2-7, with TRBD1 identical over 9 bases. Germline loops: CDR1 MGHDK, CDR2 SYGVNS. The CDR3 has 15 residues. The V segment lost 3 bases and the J segment 3 bases; nucleotides outside the gene matches: 6.

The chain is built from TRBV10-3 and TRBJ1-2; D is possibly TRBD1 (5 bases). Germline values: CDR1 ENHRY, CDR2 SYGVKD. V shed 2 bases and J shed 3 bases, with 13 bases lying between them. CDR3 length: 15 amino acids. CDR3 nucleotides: TGTGCCATCAGTGAGGAGGCCAGGGTCGACTATGGCTACACCTTC. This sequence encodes CAISEEARVDYGYTF.

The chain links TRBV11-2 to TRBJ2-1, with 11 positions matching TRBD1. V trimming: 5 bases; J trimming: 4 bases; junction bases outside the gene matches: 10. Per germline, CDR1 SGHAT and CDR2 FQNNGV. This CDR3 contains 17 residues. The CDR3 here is CASSGRDRGVLYNEQFF. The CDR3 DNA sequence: TGTGCCAGCAGCGGACGGGACAGGGGGGTCCTTTACAATGAGCAGTTCTTC.

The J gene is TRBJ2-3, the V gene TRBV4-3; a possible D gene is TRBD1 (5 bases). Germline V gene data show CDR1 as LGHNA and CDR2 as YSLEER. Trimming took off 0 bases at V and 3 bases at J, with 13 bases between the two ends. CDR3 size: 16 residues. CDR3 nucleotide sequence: TGCGCCAGCAGCCAAGAAGGGCAGGGTGGGACAGATACGCAGTATTTT. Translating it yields CASSQEGQGGTDTQYF.

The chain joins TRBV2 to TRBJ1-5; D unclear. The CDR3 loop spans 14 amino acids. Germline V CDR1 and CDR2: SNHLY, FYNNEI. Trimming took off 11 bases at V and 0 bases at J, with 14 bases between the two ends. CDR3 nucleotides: TGTGCCTCCAAGGAAGACTATAGCAATCAGCCCCAGCATTTT. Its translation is CASKEDYSNQPQHF.

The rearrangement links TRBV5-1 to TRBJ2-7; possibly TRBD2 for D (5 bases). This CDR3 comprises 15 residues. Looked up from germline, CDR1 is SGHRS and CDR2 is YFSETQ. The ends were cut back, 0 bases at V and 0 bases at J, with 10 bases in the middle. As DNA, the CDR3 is TGCGCCAGCAGCTTGGGGAGCGGAAGCTCCTACGAGCAGTACTTC. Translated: CASSLGSGSSYEQYF.

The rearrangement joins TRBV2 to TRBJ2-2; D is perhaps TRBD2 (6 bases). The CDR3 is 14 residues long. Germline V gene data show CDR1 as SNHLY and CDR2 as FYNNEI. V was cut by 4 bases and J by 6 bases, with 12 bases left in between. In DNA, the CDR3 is TGTGCCAGCAGTGGCAGGCGGGGACCCGGGGAGCTGTTTTTT. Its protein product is CASSGRRGPGELFF.

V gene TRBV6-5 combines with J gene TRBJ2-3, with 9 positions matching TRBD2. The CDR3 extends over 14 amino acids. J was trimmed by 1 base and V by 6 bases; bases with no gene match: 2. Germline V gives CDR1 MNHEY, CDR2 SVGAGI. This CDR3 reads CASRPSGGTDTQYF. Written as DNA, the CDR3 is TGTGCCAGCAGACCTAGCGGGGGCACAGATACGCAGTATTTT.

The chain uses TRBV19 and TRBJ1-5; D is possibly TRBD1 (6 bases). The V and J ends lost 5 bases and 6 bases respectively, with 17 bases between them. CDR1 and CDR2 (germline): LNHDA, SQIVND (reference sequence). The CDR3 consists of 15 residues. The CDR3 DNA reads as TGTGCCAGTAGTGGGGGGTGGGGGGGCAGTCAGCCCCAGCATTTT. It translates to CASSGGWGGSQPQHF.

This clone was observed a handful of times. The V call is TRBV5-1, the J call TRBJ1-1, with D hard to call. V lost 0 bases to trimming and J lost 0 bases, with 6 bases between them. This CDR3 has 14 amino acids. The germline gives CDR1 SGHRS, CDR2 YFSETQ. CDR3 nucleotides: TGCGCCAGCAGCTTGGACAACATGAACACTGAAGCTTTCTTT. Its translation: CASSLDNMNTEAFF.

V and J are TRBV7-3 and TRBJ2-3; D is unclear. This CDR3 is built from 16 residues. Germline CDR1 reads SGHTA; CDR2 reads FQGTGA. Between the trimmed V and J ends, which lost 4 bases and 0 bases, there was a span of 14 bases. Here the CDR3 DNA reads TGTGCCAGCAGCTCTATACCGGTCCCGAGCACAGATACGCAGTATTTT. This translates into CASSSIPVPSTDTQYF.

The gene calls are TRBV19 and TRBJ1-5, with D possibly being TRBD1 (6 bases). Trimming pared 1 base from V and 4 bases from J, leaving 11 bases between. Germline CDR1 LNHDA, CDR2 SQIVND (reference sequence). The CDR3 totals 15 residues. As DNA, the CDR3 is TGTGCCAGTAGTATAGGACAGGTTGGAAATCAGCCCCAGCATTTT. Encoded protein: CASSIGQVGNQPQHF.

Written as DNA, the CDR3 is TGTGCCAGCAGCTGGACCACAGGCCCGTATGGCTACACCTTC. This encodes CASSWTTGPYGYTF. The V and J genes are TRBV5-4 and TRBJ1-2; weak D call: TRBD1 (5 bases). CDR3 size: 14 residues. Germline CDR1 is SGHNT and CDR2 is YYREEE (reference sequence). V shed 3 bases and J shed 5 bases, with 14 bases lying between them. Combining the CDR3 with reference TRBV5-4 and TRBJ1-2 gives the whole variable domain ETGVTQSPTHLIKTRGQQVTLRCSSQSGHNTVSWYQQALGQGPQFIFQYYREEENGRGNFPPRFSGLQFPNYSSELNVNALELDDSALYLCASSWTTGPYGYTFGSGTRLTVV.

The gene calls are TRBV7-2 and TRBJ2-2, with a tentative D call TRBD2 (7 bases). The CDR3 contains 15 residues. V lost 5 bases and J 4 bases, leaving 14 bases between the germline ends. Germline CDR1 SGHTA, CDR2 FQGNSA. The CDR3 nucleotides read TGTGCCAGCAGCATACAAGGGGGGGGCACCGGGGAGCTGTTTTTT. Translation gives CASSIQGGGTGELFF.

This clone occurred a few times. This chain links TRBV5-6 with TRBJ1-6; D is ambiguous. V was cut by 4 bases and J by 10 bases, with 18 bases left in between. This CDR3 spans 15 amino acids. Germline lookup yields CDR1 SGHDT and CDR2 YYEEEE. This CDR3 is CASSPSVVLRSPLHF. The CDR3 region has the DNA TGTGCCAGCAGCCCATCGGTCGTCCTGCGCTCACCCCTCCACTTT.

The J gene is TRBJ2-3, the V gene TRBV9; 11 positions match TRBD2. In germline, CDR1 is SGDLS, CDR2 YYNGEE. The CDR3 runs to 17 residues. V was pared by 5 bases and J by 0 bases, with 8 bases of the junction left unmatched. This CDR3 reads CASSGASGGYSTDTQYF. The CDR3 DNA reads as TGTGCCAGCAGTGGGGCTAGCGGGGGGTATAGCACAGATACGCAGTATTTT.

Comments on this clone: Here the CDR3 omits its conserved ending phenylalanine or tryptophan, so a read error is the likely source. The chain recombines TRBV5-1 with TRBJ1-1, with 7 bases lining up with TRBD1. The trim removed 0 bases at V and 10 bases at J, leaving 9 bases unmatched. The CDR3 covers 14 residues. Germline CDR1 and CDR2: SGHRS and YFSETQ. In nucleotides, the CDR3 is TGCGCCAGCAGCTTGGGGCTTGAGGGGGCTGGAGCTTTCCTT. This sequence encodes CASSLGLEGAGAFL.

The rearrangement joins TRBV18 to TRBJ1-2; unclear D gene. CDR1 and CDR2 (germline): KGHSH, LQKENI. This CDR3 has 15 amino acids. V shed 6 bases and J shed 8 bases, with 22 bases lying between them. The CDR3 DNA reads TGTGCCAGCTCCCTCGCTATAGACGGCGGGCGCGGCTACACCTTC. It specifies CASSLAIDGGRGYTF.

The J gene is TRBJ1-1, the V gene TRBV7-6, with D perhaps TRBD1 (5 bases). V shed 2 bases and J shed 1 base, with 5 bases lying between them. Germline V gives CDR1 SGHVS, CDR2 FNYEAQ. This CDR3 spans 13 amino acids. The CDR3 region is CASSLQGNTEAFF. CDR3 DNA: TGTGCCAGCAGCTTACAGGGGAACACTGAAGCTTTCTTT.

The CDR3 DNA reads TGTGCCAGCAGTGAAGATGGGGCTGGGCAGCCCCAGCATTTT. Protein sequence: CASSEDGAGQPQHF. This chain uses TRBV6-1 with TRBJ1-5; D possibly corresponds to TRBD1 (5 bases). CDR1 and CDR2 from the germline V gene are MNHNS and SASEGT. This CDR3 spans 14 amino acids. The V end lost 1 base, the J end lost 7 bases, and 11 bases lay between the germline ends.

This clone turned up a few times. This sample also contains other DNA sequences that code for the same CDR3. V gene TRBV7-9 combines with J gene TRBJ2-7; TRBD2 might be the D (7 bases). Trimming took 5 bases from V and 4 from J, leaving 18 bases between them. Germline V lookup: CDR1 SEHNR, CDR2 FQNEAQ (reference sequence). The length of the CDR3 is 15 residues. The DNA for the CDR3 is TGTGCCAGCAGCCAGGGGCCTGGGAGGGCTTACGAGCAGTACTTC. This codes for CASSQGPGRAYEQYF. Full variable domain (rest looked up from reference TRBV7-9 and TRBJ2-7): DTGVSQNPRHKITKRGQNVTFRCDPISEHNRLYWYRQTLGQGPEFLTYFQNEAQLEKSRLLSDRFSAERPKGSFSTLEIQRTEQGDSAMYLCASSQGPGRAYEQYFGPGTRLTVT.

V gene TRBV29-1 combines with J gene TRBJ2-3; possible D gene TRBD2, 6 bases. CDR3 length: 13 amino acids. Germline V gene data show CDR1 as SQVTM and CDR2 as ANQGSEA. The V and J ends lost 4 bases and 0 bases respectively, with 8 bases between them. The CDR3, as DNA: TGCAGCGTTGGCGGGGCAAGCACAGATACGCAGTATTTT. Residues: CSVGGASTDTQYF.

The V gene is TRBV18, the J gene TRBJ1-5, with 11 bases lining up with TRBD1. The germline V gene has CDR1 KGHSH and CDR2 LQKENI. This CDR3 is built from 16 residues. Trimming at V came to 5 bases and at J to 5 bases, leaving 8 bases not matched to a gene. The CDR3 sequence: CASSAPGQGGYQPQHF. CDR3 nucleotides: TGTGCCAGCTCAGCCCCGGGACAGGGGGGCTATCAGCCCCAGCATTTT.

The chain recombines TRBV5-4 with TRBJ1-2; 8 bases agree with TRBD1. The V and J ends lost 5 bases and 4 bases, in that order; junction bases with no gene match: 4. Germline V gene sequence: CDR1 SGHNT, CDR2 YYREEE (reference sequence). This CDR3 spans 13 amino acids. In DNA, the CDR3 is TGTGCCAGCAGACAGGGGGAATCCTATGGCTACACCTTC. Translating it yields CASRQGESYGYTF.